The 15 T cell receptor beta chains reported below all come from one sample, sequenced in a study of blood T cell repertoires in COVID-19. Some clones are missing from TCRdb's copy, which holds only in-frame ones; the method was immunoSEQ multiplex PCR. The table lists tens of thousands of clones, around 80% of them singletons, with about 25% in the top ten. Sample: peripheral blood. Source of these receptors: a man between 60 and 75 years old with active or convalescent COVID-19.

The V gene is TRBV2, the J gene TRBJ1-5, with D perhaps TRBD1 (6 bases). V was pared by 8 bases and J by 0 bases, with 11 bases between. Germline V gene data show CDR1 as SNHLY and CDR2 as FYNNEI. CDR3 size: 14 residues. CDR3: CASLDSYSNQPQHF. CDR3 in DNA: TGTGCCAGCCTGGACAGCTATAGCAATCAGCCCCAGCATTTT.

The chain couples TRBV6-5 to TRBJ2-2; the D gene is possibly TRBD2 (6 bases). The CDR3 spans 13 residues. Germline loops: CDR1 MNHEY, CDR2 SVGAGI. The V end was cut by 6 bases, the J end by 6 bases, with 11 bases between. The CDR3 coding sequence is TGTGCCAGCAGAAGACTAGAGGCCGGGGAGCTGTTTTTT. Translating gives CASRRLEAGELFF.

This chain uses TRBV7-2 with TRBJ1-3; D unresolved. V was cut by 1 base and J by 3 bases, with 7 bases left in between. From germline, CDR1 is SGHTA and CDR2 FQGNSA. The CDR3 contains 14 residues. As DNA, the CDR3 is TGTGCCAGCAGCTTAGTCAGTAATGGAAACACCATATATTTT. This translates into CASSLVSNGNTIYF.

This clone was found a few times. This chain joins TRBV5-1 and TRBJ1-1; D is perhaps TRBD1 (5 bases). The CDR3 is 15 residues long. In germline, CDR1 is SGHRS, CDR2 YFSETQ. Trimming pared 4 bases from V and 6 bases from J, leaving 19 bases between. CDR3 sequence: CASSARSTGRAEAFF. The CDR3 coding sequence is TGCGCCAGCAGCGCGAGATCTACAGGTCGGGCTGAAGCTTTCTTT.

The rearrangement links TRBV7-2 to TRBJ2-7, with D possibly TRBD1 on 7 matching bases. V was shortened by 3 bases and J by 3 bases, with 12 bases between the two germline ends. The germline gives CDR1 SGHTA, CDR2 FQGNSA. The CDR3 has 14 residues. In DNA, the CDR3 is TGTGCCAGCAGCTTTGGAGGGACAGTCTACGAGCAGTACTTC. Translation gives CASSFGGTVYEQYF.

The chain carries TRBV3-1 (or the pseudogene TRBV3-2) and TRBJ2-5; D not resolved. V lost 0 bases and J lost 1, with 9 bases in between. Germline CDR1 reads LGHDT; CDR2 reads YNNKEL (reference sequence). The CDR3 loop spans 15 amino acids. The CDR3 nucleotides are TGTGCCAGCAGCCAAGACGCGATACTCCAAGAGACCCAGTACTTC. Its translation is CASSQDAILQETQYF.

The chain recombines TRBV29-1 with TRBJ1-3; the match to TRBD1 covers 7 bases. CDR1 is SQVTM and CDR2 is ANQGSEA in the germline V gene. This CDR3 comprises 17 residues. The trim removed 3 bases at V and 1 base at J, leaving 12 bases unmatched. The CDR3 region has the DNA TGCAGCGTTGAGAGCCAGGGGGTAATGTTGTCTGGAAACACCATATATTTT. Translation gives CSVESQGVMLSGNTIYF.

The chain links TRBV11-2 to TRBJ2-7; perhaps TRBD1 as D (6 bases). Germline lookup yields CDR1 SGHAT and CDR2 FQNNGV. CDR3 size: 15 residues. The V and J ends lost 4 bases and 1 base respectively, with 14 bases between them. CDR3 DNA: TGTGCCAGCAGCTCGGCCGGACAGTCTTCCTACGAGCAGTACTTC. Protein product: CASSSAGQSSYEQYF. The full variable domain, with the rest looked up from reference TRBV11-2 and TRBJ2-7, is EAGVAQSPRYKIIEKRQSVAFWCNPISGHATLYWYQQILGQGPKLLIQFQNNGVVDDSQLPKDRFSAERLKGVDSTLKIQPAKLEDSAVYLCASSSAGQSSYEQYFGPGTRLTVT.

This chain joins TRBV29-1 and TRBJ2-7; 10 bases are a match to TRBD1. The V gene's germline CDR1 is SQVTM and CDR2 ANQGSEA. CDR3 size: 14 residues. V was clipped by 4 bases and J by 0 bases; unmatched bases: 3. The CDR3 spells CSVVGTGASYEQYF. As DNA, the CDR3 is TGCAGCGTTGTGGGGACAGGGGCCTCCTACGAGCAGTACTTC.

This clone came up a few times. This chain connects TRBV2 to TRBJ2-1; 12 bases are a match to TRBD2. Trimming removed 6 bases from V and 8 bases from J; junction bases left unmatched: 8. Germline V CDR1 and CDR2: SNHLY, FYNNEI. The CDR3 totals 15 residues. The CDR3 DNA reads TGTGCCAGCAGCCCTAGGACTAGCGGGGAGGATGAGCAGTTCTTC. Its translation: CASSPRTSGEDEQFF.

This clone was detected a few times. The chain recombines TRBV19 with TRBJ1-1; the D is unclear. Deletions cut 5 bases from V and 5 bases from J, with 15 bases between. Per germline, CDR1 LNHDA and CDR2 SQIVND (reference sequence). This CDR3 spans 14 amino acids. In nucleotides, the CDR3 is TGTGCCAGTAGTTCTGGACGGTCGGGAACTGAAGCTTTCTTT. Protein: CASSSGRSGTEAFF.

DNA for the CDR3: TGTGCCAGCAGCCAAGTCCGGACAGGGGGGAGCTATGGCTACACCTTC. Translation: CASSQVRTGGSYGYTF. V usage is TRBV3-1 (or the pseudogene TRBV3-2) and J usage is TRBJ1-2; TRBD1 matches 10 bases. The V and J ends lost 1 base and 4 bases, in that order; junction bases with no gene match: 6. In germline, CDR1 is LGHDT, CDR2 YNNKEL (reference sequence). CDR3 length equals 16 residues.

This chain joins TRBV2 and TRBJ1-5; D uncertain. The CDR3 covers 13 residues. Trimming took off 7 bases at V and 0 bases at J, with 7 bases between the two ends. Per the germline V gene, CDR1 is SNHLY and CDR2 is FYNNEI. In nucleotides, the CDR3 is TGTGCCAGCACCTTCTATAGCAATCAGCCCCAGCATTTT. It yields the protein CASTFYSNQPQHF. The full variable domain, in which reference TRBV2 and TRBJ1-5 provide the parts outside the CDR3, is EPEVTQTPSHQVTQMGQEVILRCVPISNHLYFYWYRQILGQKVEFLVSFYNNEISEKSEIFDDQFSVERPDGSNFTLKIRSTKLEDSAMYFCASTFYSNQPQHFGDGTRLSIL.

This clone occurred many times. DNA of the CDR3: TGTGCCAGCAGCCCCCCGGCGGGTTTATACACCATATATTTT. Its translation: CASSPPAGLYTIYF. V and J are TRBV3-1 (or the pseudogene TRBV3-2) and TRBJ1-3; D gene uncertain. CDR3 length: 14 residues. V was clipped by 4 bases and J by 8 bases, with 15 bases between them. Germline CDR1 LGHDT, CDR2 YNNKEL (reference sequence).

This clone was found a few times. The chain carries TRBV5-1 and TRBJ2-2, with 7 nucleotides matching TRBD1. Germline CDR1 is SGHRS and CDR2 is YFSETQ. The CDR3 is 13 residues long. V lost 6 bases, J lost 7 bases, and 6 bases stayed unmatched. The CDR3: CASTPGGYGELFF. The CDR3 nucleotides read TGCGCCAGCACACCAGGGGGTTACGGGGAGCTGTTTTTT.